The text below deals with one TCR beta chain. This clonotype was recorded a few times. Its antigen has not been determined. Base qualities are missing; no much larger clone stands one base away. The CDR3, cysteine through phenylalanine, is 15 amino acids long. CDR3 DNA is the only sequence kept; it has 45 bases, read in frame from the first base. CDR1 and CDR2 are drawn from the germline V gene (reference sequence): MNHEY, SMNVEV. Library preparation used 5' RACE. These reads were obtained on an Illumina HiSeq 2500. A second PCR of roughly 7 to 12 cycles was performed with a sample-barcoded 5' primer and a J-beta primer mix. Each TCR beta cDNA molecule received a unique molecular identifier from a template-switch 5' adaptor carrying 12 random nucleotides. Each sample yielded at least 2.5 million CDR3-containing paired-end reads. The Mint cDNA synthesis kit, primed by a TRBC-specific oligonucleotide, was used to synthesize first-strand cDNA from all RNA. All cDNA was treated with uracil-DNA glycosylase and then went through a first 18-cycle PCR with the universal primers M1SS and BC2_uni_R. The published analysis was carried out like this. Each sample was normalized by randomly selecting 1 million high-quality reads, each carrying a distinct molecular identifier. Instead of being binned into consensus sequences, reads with shared molecular identifiers were discarded. MiTCR, set to a Q25 quality threshold and the strictest error-elimination algorithm, was used for CDR3 identification, clonotype clustering and error correction. Lower-bound total TCR beta diversity was estimated with a nonparametric unseen species model using Euler transformation. TCRdb reanalyzed the raw reads on its own, using fastp at Q25 for trimming and MiXCR for clone calling, and kept in-frame beta chains. Each record represents a unique CDR3 protein, reported with the most common genes and DNA among its rows. The V and J calls shown here were made by TCRdb, not taken from the authors' results. In all, the sample holds about 320,000 distinct CDR3 sequences, and 25% to 30% of those were seen once. Of the sample, approximately 28% falls within the top ten clones.

This sample is part of a study of blood T cells in healthy people across ages (dated by TCRdb to about 2015). The study in broad terms: Template switching captured roughly one uniquely barcoded TCR beta cDNA molecule per two T cells in model experiments. To track age-related changes in TCR beta repertoire diversity, the study relied on deep sequencing normalized with unique cDNA molecular identifiers. To avoid experimental bias, donors of different ages were spread randomly across the sequencing lanes. The donors were split into four age groups: young (average around 15 years), middle-aged (about 40), aged (62) and long-lived (roughly 80). Using the same blood draw, the study looked at two additional independent replicas of 1 million unique cDNA reads for two donors, one aged 18 to 30 and the other aged 80 or older. Study-wide findings and limitations: The CMV infection status of donors was not known, potentially confounding age-related changes in expanded clonotypes. There was a strong correlation between observed TCR beta diversity and the percentage of naive T cells measured by flow cytometry. Because profiling used bulk unsorted PBMCs, naive and antigen-experienced compartments could not be compared conclusively. Compared with the aged group, more naive CD4+ T cells, fewer expanded clones and increased TCR diversity were shown by the long-lived group, suggesting age selection. Estimates of total diversity based on one million sequenced T cells were considered lower bounds and underestimates. As age increased, observed TCR beta diversity per million T cells dropped in a roughly linear way, and a significant reduction was already evident by age around 41.

The donors were roughly 40 Caucasian individuals from Russia, aged roughly 6 to 90 years, who were systemically healthy. Around 10 milliliters of peripheral blood were collected from each donor into EDTA-treated Vacutainer tubes. Ficoll-Paque density-gradient centrifugation was used to isolate PBMCs, with at least 6 million per sample. Trizol reagent was used to extract total RNA from PBMCs, with at least 6 micrograms per sample. For every donor, an aliquot of PBMCs went through flow cytometry to measure the percentages of naive CD45RAhigh/CD27high T cells. The V and J segments used are TRBV27 and TRBJ2-3, and possibly TRBD1, on 6 matching bases. The tail of the sequence fits TRBJ1-5 better, so the J call may be wrong. This TCR derives from a woman in her sixties or seventies in good health. Sequenced sample: blood. The CDR3 is CASSLGGALADTQHF. The DNA is as follows: TGTGCCAGCAGTCTAGGGGGGGCACTCGCAGATACGCAGCATTTT.